This TCR beta chain was obtained from a study of T cell repertoires in cytomegalovirus infection. Overall study: Indications came from public TCR beta signatures; they pointed to CMV infection and to a matching HLA type. The study's findings and limits: Carriers of CMV plus the relevant HLA were identified by cumulative public TCR beta family frequency. The ex vivo response was dominated by HLA-C-restricted CMV-specific TCR beta clonotypes.

In TCRdb, the reads were re-called with MiXCR into one record per CDR3 protein. The sample lists 550,000 to 850,000 distinct CDR3 sequences; around a third were seen once. V lost 2 bases and J lost 10, with 4 bases in between. Germline CDR1 is SQVTM and CDR2 is ANQGSEA. This CDR3 region has 9 residues. Comment on this clonotype: Its antigen is unknown.

V gene TRBV29-1 combines with J gene TRBJ2-3; no definite D call. Material: cultured PBMCs, obtained from culture after CMV antigen stimulation. The receptor's source is a human donor in good health (CMV status not recorded). Some clones in this sample may be carry-over from other donors' samples. DNA for the CDR3: TGCAGCGTTGAAAGGGCGCAGTATTTT. It encodes CSVERAQYF.